This is a list of T cell receptor beta chains from one sample in a study of blood T cell repertoires in COVID-19. Here immunoSEQ multiplex PCR was the method, and the copy in TCRdb shows in-frame clones only, minus some. The data show more than 200,000 clones, approximately 80% seen once. The sample was PBMCs or T cells enriched from blood (not recorded which). The receptor source for this set is a man aged 55 to 69 who had recovered from COVID-19. The CDR3 runs from the conserved cysteine through the conserved F or W. Fields, in order: V gene, J gene, D gene, clone size, CDR3 protein. D genes are given only for firm matches. Where a row states a size, it is once, few, many or the class of an expanded clone; other rows omit it.

V gene: TRBV3-1/TRBV3-2
J gene: TRBJ1-2
D gene: NA
clone size: NA
CDR3 protein: CASSRSAYGYTF

V gene: TRBV12-3/TRBV12-4
J gene: TRBJ2-7
D gene: NA
clone size: NA
CDR3 protein: CASSLLQTYEQYF

V gene: TRBV6-5
J gene: TRBJ2-7
D gene: NA
clone size: NA
CDR3 protein: CASSYNEGAYEQYF

V gene: TRBV11-2
J gene: TRBJ1-3
D gene: NA
clone size: once
CDR3 protein: CASSLVEASHGNTIYF

V gene: TRBV11-2
J gene: TRBJ1-2
D gene: NA
clone size: NA
CDR3 protein: CASSLMPGLNYGYTF

V gene: TRBV27
J gene: TRBJ2-1
D gene: TRBD2
clone size: NA
CDR3 protein: CASSPTSGGQFF

V gene: TRBV6-5
J gene: TRBJ1-2
D gene: NA
clone size: NA
CDR3 protein: CASRDTGVEGYTF

V gene: TRBV19
J gene: TRBJ1-5
D gene: NA
clone size: NA
CDR3 protein: CASSIWEGTQPQHF

V gene: TRBV19
J gene: TRBJ1-4
D gene: NA
clone size: NA
CDR3 protein: CASSDQGLTNEKLFF

V gene: TRBV30
J gene: TRBJ1-4
D gene: NA
clone size: NA
CDR3 protein: CAWSAGGGNEKLFF

V gene: TRBV18
J gene: TRBJ2-3
D gene: NA
clone size: NA
CDR3 protein: CASSRSLGSTDTQYF

V gene: TRBV2
J gene: TRBJ1-1
D gene: NA
clone size: NA
CDR3 protein: CASSRGGAEAFF

V gene: TRBV5-1
J gene: TRBJ1-2
D gene: NA
clone size: few
CDR3 protein: CASSPGGNYGYTF

V gene: TRBV7-8
J gene: TRBJ1-1
D gene: NA
clone size: few
CDR3 protein: CASSYGTRSEAFF

V gene: TRBV7-2
J gene: TRBJ1-2
D gene: NA
clone size: few
CDR3 protein: CASSLGVANYGYTF

V gene: TRBV5-1
J gene: TRBJ1-6
D gene: TRBD1
clone size: NA
CDR3 protein: CASSSGDRGPPSPLHF

V gene: TRBV10-3
J gene: TRBJ1-3
D gene: NA
clone size: NA
CDR3 protein: CAISDGGSSGNTIYF

V gene: TRBV27
J gene: TRBJ1-5
D gene: TRBD1
clone size: few
CDR3 protein: CASSSGQGNQPQHF

V gene: TRBV15
J gene: TRBJ1-2
D gene: NA
clone size: NA
CDR3 protein: CATSRAFQGNYGYTF

V gene: TRBV9
J gene: TRBJ2-1
D gene: NA
clone size: NA
CDR3 protein: CASSVGSGTDNEQFF

V gene: TRBV6-5
J gene: TRBJ1-1
D gene: NA
clone size: NA
CDR3 protein: CASRGRAANTEAFF

V gene: TRBV7-3
J gene: TRBJ2-3
D gene: TRBD2
clone size: NA
CDR3 protein: CASSALAGGTDTQYF

V gene: TRBV27
J gene: TRBJ1-6
D gene: NA
clone size: once
CDR3 protein: CASSPQRGAGSPLHF

V gene: TRBV3-1/TRBV3-2
J gene: TRBJ1-5
D gene: NA
clone size: NA
CDR3 protein: CASSPSVDQPQHF

V gene: TRBV7-2
J gene: TRBJ2-5
D gene: TRBD2
clone size: few
CDR3 protein: CASSLGSGTETQYF

V gene: TRBV5-6
J gene: TRBJ1-5
D gene: NA
clone size: NA
CDR3 protein: CASSLSLGDSNQPQHF

V gene: TRBV24-1
J gene: TRBJ2-1
D gene: TRBD2
clone size: NA
CDR3 protein: CATSVWAPSGGVYNEQFF

V gene: TRBV5-5
J gene: TRBJ2-1
D gene: TRBD1
clone size: few
CDR3 protein: CASSLGQGAYNEQFF

V gene: TRBV7-6
J gene: TRBJ2-7
D gene: NA
clone size: NA
CDR3 protein: CASSLPAGGLYEQYF

V gene: TRBV24-1
J gene: TRBJ2-5
D gene: TRBD1
clone size: NA
CDR3 protein: CATSDSFSRDRGYETQYF

V gene: TRBV5-1
J gene: TRBJ2-4
D gene: NA
clone size: NA
CDR3 protein: CASSDGTPENIQYF

V gene: TRBV9
J gene: TRBJ2-5
D gene: NA
clone size: NA
CDR3 protein: CASSAAGLREETQYF

V gene: TRBV4-3
J gene: TRBJ1-2
D gene: NA
clone size: NA
CDR3 protein: CASSPEVPSHYGYTF

V gene: TRBV10-3
J gene: TRBJ1-2
D gene: TRBD1
clone size: NA
CDR3 protein: CATGDRRDYGYTF

V gene: TRBV14
J gene: TRBJ1-2
D gene: NA
clone size: NA
CDR3 protein: CASSPQGGGYGYTF

V gene: TRBV7-9
J gene: TRBJ2-1
D gene: NA
clone size: few
CDR3 protein: CASSFGSGYNEQFF

V gene: TRBV24-1
J gene: TRBJ1-2
D gene: NA
clone size: NA
CDR3 protein: CATSTSQFYGYTF

V gene: TRBV6-1
J gene: TRBJ1-2
D gene: TRBD1
clone size: NA
CDR3 protein: CASSEARDRGYGYTF

V gene: TRBV27
J gene: TRBJ2-5
D gene: TRBD2
clone size: NA
CDR3 protein: CASSLQRGGRWETQYF

V gene: TRBV3-1/TRBV3-2
J gene: TRBJ2-7
D gene: TRBD1
clone size: NA
CDR3 protein: CASSLSGTGYSYEQYF

V gene: TRBV19
J gene: TRBJ2-6
D gene: TRBD1
clone size: NA
CDR3 protein: CASGTAYSGANVLTF

V gene: TRBV3-1/TRBV3-2
J gene: TRBJ2-2
D gene: TRBD2
clone size: NA
CDR3 protein: CASSSTSGGGIGELFF

V gene: TRBV10-1
J gene: TRBJ1-1
D gene: NA
clone size: NA
CDR3 protein: CASSGGVGTEAFF

V gene: TRBV6-5
J gene: TRBJ1-2
D gene: TRBD1
clone size: NA
CDR3 protein: CASGGQGVVYTF

V gene: TRBV6-5
J gene: TRBJ2-3
D gene: TRBD2
clone size: NA
CDR3 protein: CASTVAGRTDTQYF

V gene: TRBV10-3
J gene: TRBJ2-5
D gene: TRBD1
clone size: NA
CDR3 protein: CAISSARSRDRGGQYF

V gene: TRBV9
J gene: TRBJ2-2
D gene: NA
clone size: NA
CDR3 protein: CASSVVAGDTGELFF

V gene: TRBV19
J gene: TRBJ1-3
D gene: TRBD1
clone size: once
CDR3 protein: CASAPRHTGGDGNTIYF

V gene: TRBV11-2
J gene: TRBJ2-3
D gene: NA
clone size: NA
CDR3 protein: CASSLLVTDTQYF

V gene: TRBV14
J gene: TRBJ2-5
D gene: TRBD2
clone size: NA
CDR3 protein: CASSQGLAGGKETQYF

V gene: TRBV24-1
J gene: TRBJ2-1
D gene: TRBD1
clone size: NA
CDR3 protein: CATRRTGGDNEQFF